This T cell receptor (beta chain) originates from a study of cytomegalovirus exposure and HLA in healthy donors. Data came from immunoSEQ multiplex PCR; TCRdb stores just in-frame clones and leaves some out. This table has roughly 130,000 clones, 89% appearing once. Sequencing was done on a sample of PBMCs. The clonotype was recovered from a woman in her late teens or twenties in good health and CMV-seropositive.

The CDR3 spells CASSLGQIISYEQYF. CDR3 sequence (DNA): TGTGCCAGCAGTCTAGGACAGATAATCTCCTACGAGCAGTACTTC. The chain carries TRBV6-6 and TRBJ2-7; D possibly corresponds to TRBD1 (6 bases). In germline, CDR1 is MNHNY, CDR2 SVGAGI (reference sequence). V dropped 5 bases and J dropped 0 bases, with 14 bases sitting between them. This CDR3 region has 15 residues.